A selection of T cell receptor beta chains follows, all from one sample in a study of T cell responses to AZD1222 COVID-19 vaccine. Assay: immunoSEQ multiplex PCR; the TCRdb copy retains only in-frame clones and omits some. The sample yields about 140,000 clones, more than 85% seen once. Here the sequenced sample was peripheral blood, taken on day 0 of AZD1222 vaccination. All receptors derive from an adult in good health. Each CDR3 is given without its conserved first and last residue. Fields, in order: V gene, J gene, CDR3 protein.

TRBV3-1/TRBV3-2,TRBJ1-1,ASSQDRQGYETF
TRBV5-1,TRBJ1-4,ASKHGDRSNEKLF
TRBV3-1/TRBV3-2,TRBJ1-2,ASSQGEGGGYGYT
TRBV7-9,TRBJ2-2,ASSLAGSGELF
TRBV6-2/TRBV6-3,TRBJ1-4,ASSTNRGGWLF
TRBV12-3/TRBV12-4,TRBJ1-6,ASSLALYSPLH
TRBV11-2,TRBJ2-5,ASSLEGTSEQETQY
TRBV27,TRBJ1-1,ASSLSKGGGQGAF
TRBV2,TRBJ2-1,ASRPRDPNRGDEQF
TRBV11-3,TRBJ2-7,ASSEGRFPYEQY
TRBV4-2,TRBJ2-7,ASSQEEGGDFYEQY
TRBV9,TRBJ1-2,ASSVPGGGQSGYT
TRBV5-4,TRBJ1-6,ASSLDRGSNSPLH
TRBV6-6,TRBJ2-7,ASSRSSGLAMNEQY
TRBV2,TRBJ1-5,ASSSTGTGKGNQPQH
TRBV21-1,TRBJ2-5,ASSKTETQY
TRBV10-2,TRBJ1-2,ARESGGNYGYT
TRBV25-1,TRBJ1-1,ASSAGNTEAF
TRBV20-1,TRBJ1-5,SASAQVLSNQPQH
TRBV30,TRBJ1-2,AWSGYGYT
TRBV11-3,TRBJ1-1,ASSFQGNTEAF
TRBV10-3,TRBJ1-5,AISESSRQYSNQPQH
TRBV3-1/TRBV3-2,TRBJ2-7,ASSQAQSGGPGEQY
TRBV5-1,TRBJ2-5,ASSLTQPGAETQY